This T cell receptor (beta chain) was retrieved from a study of radiotherapy plus CTLA-4 blockade in lung cancer. Study in general: Objective response was observed in roughly 17% of patients, and disease control in around 31%.

The CDR3 spans 15 residues. V lost 5 bases and J lost 2, with 16 bases in between. Germline assignment: CDR1 SGHRS and CDR2 YFSETQ. About this clone: Its cognate antigen is unknown.

Study-wide findings and caveats: Reports identified early blood T cell clone dynamics, with interferon-beta, as the best response predictor. After radiotherapy and ipilimumab, tumor-derived clones expanded in peripheral blood.

Produced via immunoSEQ multiplex PCR; TCRdb's table is partial and in-frame only. Counted here are approximately 69,000 clones, around four fifths occurring once; the ten biggest clones make up around 7.1%. Chemo-refractory metastatic non-small-cell lung cancer patients received focal radiation with ipilimumab CTLA-4 blockade. The material was peripheral blood, obtained from a patient treated with radiotherapy plus ipilimumab. The clonotype comes from a human donor with non-small cell lung cancer who had a complete response to radiotherapy plus ipilimumab. The chain employs TRBV5-1 and TRBJ1-1; a possible D gene is TRBD1 (5 bases). CDR3 sequence: CASRPPGRQNTEAFF. CDR3 in DNA: TGCGCCAGCAGGCCTCCGGGACGTCAAAACACTGAAGCTTTCTTT.